This T cell receptor beta chain is from a study of CD8+ T cells in alopecia areata. Study overall: Among treated patients, oral tofacitinib was administered at 5 to 10 mg twice daily.

The CDR3 is 15 amino acids. Trimming left V 1 base short and J 6 bases short, with 13 bases between. The germline gives CDR1 SEHNR, CDR2 FQNEAQ (reference sequence). As to treatment: oral pan-JAK inhibitor, 5-10 mg twice daily. Researchers picked out CD4+ and CD8+ T cells from PBMCs by sorting. After isolation, RNA underwent reverse transcription to generate cDNA as the sequencing template. Using immunoSEQ multiplex PCR, the repertoire was profiled, and TCRdb retains in-frame clones only, with some absent. The sample includes more than 90,000 clones, roughly three fifths of them seen just once. Study-level results: The presence of one nonresponder keeps the tie between baseline CD8+ expansion and response uncertain. Under tofacitinib, numerous expanded lesional clonotypes remained detectable in scalp and blood.

This clone was seen a handful of times. The target antigen is unknown. The specimen was CD8+ T cells sorted from blood, collected at week 24, from a patient treated with tofacitinib. This receptor was identified in a human donor with alopecia areata. J is TRBJ2-1 and V is TRBV7-9; tentatively, D is TRBD2 (5 bases). The CDR3 coding sequence is TGTGCCAGCAGCTTAGGGAGGAGGCAGACCAATGAGCAGTTCTTC. Protein product: CASSLGRRQTNEQFF.